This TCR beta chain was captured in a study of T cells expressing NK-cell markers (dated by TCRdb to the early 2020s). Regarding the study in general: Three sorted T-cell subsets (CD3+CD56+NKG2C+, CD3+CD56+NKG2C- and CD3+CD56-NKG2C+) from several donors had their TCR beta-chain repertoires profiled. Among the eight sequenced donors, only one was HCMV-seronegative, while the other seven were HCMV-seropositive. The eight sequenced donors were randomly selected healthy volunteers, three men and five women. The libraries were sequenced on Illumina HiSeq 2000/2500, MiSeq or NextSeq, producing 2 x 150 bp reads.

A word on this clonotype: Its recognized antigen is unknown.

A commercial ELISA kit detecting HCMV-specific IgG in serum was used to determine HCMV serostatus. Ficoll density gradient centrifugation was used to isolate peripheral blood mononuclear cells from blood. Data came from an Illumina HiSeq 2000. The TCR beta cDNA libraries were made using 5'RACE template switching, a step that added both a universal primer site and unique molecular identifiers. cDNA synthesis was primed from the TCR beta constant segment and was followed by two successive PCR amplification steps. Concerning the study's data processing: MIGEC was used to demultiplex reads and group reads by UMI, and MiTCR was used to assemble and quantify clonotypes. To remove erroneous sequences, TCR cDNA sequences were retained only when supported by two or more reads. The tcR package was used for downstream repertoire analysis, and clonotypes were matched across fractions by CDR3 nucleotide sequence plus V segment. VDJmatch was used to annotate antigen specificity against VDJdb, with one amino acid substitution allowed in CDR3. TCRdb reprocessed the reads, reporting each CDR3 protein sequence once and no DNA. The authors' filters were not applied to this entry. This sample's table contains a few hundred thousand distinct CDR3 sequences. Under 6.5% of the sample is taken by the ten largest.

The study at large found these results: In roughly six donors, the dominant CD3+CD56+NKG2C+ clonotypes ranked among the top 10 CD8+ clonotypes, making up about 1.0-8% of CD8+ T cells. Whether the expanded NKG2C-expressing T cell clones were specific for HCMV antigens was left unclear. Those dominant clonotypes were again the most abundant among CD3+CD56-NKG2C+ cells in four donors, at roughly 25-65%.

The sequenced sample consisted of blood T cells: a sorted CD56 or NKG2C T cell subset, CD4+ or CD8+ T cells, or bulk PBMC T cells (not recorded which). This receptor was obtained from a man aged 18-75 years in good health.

CDR3 protein: CSVGLPSETQYF. The sequence links TRBV29-1 to TRBJ2-5. The germline V gene supplies CDR1 SQVTM and CDR2 ANQGSEA. The CDR3 has 12 amino acids, counting the end cysteine and phenylalanine. No DNA is listed.